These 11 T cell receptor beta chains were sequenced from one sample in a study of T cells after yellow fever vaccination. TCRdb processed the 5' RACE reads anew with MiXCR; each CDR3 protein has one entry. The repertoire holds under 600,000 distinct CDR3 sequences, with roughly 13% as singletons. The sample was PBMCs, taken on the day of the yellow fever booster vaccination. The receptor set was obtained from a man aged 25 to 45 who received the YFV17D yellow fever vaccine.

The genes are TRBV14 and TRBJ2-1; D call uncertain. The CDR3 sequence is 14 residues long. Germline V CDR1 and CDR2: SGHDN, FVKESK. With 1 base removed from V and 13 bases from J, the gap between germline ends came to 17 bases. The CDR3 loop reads CASSQAGNMRAQFF. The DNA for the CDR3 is TGTGCCAGCAGCCAAGCAGGAAATATGCGCGCCCAGTTCTTC.

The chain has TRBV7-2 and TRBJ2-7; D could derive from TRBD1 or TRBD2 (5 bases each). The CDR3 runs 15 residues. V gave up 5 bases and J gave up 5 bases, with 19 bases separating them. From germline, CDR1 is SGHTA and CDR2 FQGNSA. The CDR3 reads CASSHPGLPLDEQYF. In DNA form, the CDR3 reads TGTGCCAGCAGCCATCCGGGGCTACCTTTGGACGAGCAGTACTTC.

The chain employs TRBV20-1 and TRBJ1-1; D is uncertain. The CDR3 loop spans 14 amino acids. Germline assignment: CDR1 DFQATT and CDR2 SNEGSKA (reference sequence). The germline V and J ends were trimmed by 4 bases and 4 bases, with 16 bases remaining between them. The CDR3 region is CSATYEGRVTEAFF. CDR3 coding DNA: TGCAGTGCTACGTATGAGGGAAGGGTCACTGAAGCTTTCTTT.

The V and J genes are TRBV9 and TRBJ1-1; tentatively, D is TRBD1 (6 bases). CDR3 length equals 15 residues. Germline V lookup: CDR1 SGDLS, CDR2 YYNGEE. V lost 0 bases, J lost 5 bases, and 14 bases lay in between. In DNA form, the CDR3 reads TGTGCCAGCAGCGTAGGTCGACAGGTGGAAACTGAAGCTTTCTTT. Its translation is CASSVGRQVETEAFF. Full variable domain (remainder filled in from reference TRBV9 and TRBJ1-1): DSGVTQTPKHLITATGQRVTLRCSPRSGDLSVYWYQQSLDQGLQFLIQYYNGEERAKGNILERFSAQQFPDLHSELNLSSLELGDSALYFCASSVGRQVETEAFFGQGTRLTVV.

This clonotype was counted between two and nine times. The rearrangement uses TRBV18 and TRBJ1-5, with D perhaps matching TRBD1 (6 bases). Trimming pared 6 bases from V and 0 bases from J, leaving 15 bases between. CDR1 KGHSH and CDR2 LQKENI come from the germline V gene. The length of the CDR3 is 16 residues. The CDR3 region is CASSPGQELSNQPQHF. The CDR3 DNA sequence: TGTGCCAGCTCTCCGGGACAAGAACTTAGCAATCAGCCCCAGCATTTT.

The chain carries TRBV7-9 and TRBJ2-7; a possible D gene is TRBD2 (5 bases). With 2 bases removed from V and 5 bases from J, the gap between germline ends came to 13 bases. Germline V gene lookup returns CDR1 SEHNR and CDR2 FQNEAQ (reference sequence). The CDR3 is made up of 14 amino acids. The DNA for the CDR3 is TGTGCCAGCAGCTTATCTCGGGAATTGGACGAGCAGTACTTC. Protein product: CASSLSRELDEQYF.

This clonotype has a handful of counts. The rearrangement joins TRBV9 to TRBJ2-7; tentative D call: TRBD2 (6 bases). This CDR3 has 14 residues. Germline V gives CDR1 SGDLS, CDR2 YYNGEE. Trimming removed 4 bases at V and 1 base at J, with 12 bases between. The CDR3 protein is CASSNRDFSYEQYF. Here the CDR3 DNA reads TGTGCCAGCAGCAACCGGGACTTTTCCTACGAGCAGTACTTC.

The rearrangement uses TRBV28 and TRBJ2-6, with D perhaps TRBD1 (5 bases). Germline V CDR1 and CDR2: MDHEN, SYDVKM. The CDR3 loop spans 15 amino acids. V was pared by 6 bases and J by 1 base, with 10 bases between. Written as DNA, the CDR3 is TGTGCCAGCAGACAGGCCAAATCTGGGGCCAACGTCCTGACTTTC. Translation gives CASRQAKSGANVLTF.

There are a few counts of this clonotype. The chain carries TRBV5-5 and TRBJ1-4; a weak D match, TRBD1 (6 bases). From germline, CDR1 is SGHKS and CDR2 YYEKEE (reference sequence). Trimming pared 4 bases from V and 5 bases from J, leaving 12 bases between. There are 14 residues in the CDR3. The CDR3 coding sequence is TGTGCCAGCAGCCGCCCAAGGGGGAATGAAAAACTGTTTTTT. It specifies CASSRPRGNEKLFF.

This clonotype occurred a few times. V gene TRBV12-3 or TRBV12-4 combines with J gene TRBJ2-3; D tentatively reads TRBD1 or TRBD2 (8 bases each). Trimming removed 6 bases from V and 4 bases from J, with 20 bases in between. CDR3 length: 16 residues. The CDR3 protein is CASRRLAGQVADTQYF. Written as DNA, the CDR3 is TGTGCCAGCAGGCGCTTAGCGGGACAGGTGGCAGATACGCAGTATTTT.

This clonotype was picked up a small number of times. The DNA of the CDR3 is TGCGCCAGCAGCTCGGGTAGGACTAGTCATCTTGCAGATACGCAGTATTTT. Protein product: CASSSGRTSHLADTQYF. The chain carries TRBV5-1 and TRBJ2-3; TRBD2 matches 7 bases. V shed 3 bases and J 4 bases; nucleotides not matched to a gene: 14. The CDR3 is 17 residues long. CDR1 and CDR2 (germline): SGHRS, YFSETQ.